These 15 T cell receptor beta chains were all obtained from the same sample, sequenced in a study of OX40 agonist ivuxolimab in advanced cancers. Produced via immunoSEQ multiplex PCR; TCRdb's table is partial and in-frame only. The table includes 75,000 to 95,000 clones, 84% detected once. The specimen was CD4+ or CD8+ T cells sorted from blood, collected in a trial of the OX40 agonist ivuxolimab. All receptors come from an adult with an advanced solid tumor such as melanoma, head and neck, liver or kidney cancer.

This rearrangement joins TRBV5-6 to TRBJ1-6, with D hard to call. V was shortened by 0 bases and J by 5 bases, with 6 bases between the two germline ends. The CDR3 has 14 residues. Germline-derived CDR1 and CDR2 are SGHDT and YYEEEE. CDR3 in DNA: TGTGCCAGCAGCTTGGTCCGGAATAATTCACCCCTCCACTTT. It encodes CASSLVRNNSPLHF. The full variable domain, in which reference TRBV5-6 and TRBJ1-6 provide the parts outside the CDR3, is DAGVTQSPTHLIKTRGQQVTLRCSPKSGHDTVSWYQQALGQGPQFIFQYYEEEERQRGNFPDRFSGHQFPNYSSELNVNALLLGDSALYLCASSLVRNNSPLHFGNGTRLTVT.

This chain uses TRBV5-1 with TRBJ2-1; 9 bases match TRBD1. The V gene end was trimmed by 0 bases and the J gene end by 9 bases; junction bases not matched to a gene: 10. This CDR3 is 16 amino acids long. Germline V CDR1 and CDR2: SGHRS, YFSETQ. The CDR3 bases are TGCGCCAGCAGCTTGGAGACCGGGACAGGGACGGGTGAGCAGTTCTTC. As protein: CASSLETGTGTGEQFF. The whole variable domain, filled in from reference TRBV5-1 and TRBJ2-1, reads KAGVTQTPRYLIKTRGQQVTLSCSPISGHRSVSWYQQTPGQGLQFLFEYFSETQRNKGNFPGRFSGRQFSNSRSEMNVSTLELGDSALYLCASSLETGTGTGEQFFGPGTRLTVL.

This chain joins TRBV2 and TRBJ2-5; D perhaps matches TRBD2 (5 bases). In germline, CDR1 is SNHLY, CDR2 FYNNEI. V gave up 6 bases and J gave up 2 bases, with 13 bases separating them. CDR3 length: 14 amino acids. The CDR3 sequence: CASRYGELQETQYF. The CDR3 DNA is TGTGCCAGCAGGTACGGGGAACTACAAGAGACCCAGTACTTC.

J is TRBJ2-2 and V is TRBV9; perhaps TRBD2 as D (6 bases). CDR3 length: 15 residues. Trimming took off 2 bases at V and 4 bases at J, with 12 bases between the two ends. The germline gives CDR1 SGDLS, CDR2 YYNGEE. CDR3 DNA: TGTGCCAGCAGCGTTGGGGGGACTCCCACCGGGGAGCTGTTTTTT. Its protein is CASSVGGTPTGELFF. The entire variable domain, with the rest obtained from reference TRBV9 and TRBJ2-2, is as follows: DSGVTQTPKHLITATGQRVTLRCSPRSGDLSVYWYQQSLDQGLQFLIQYYNGEERAKGNILERFSAQQFPDLHSELNLSSLELGDSALYFCASSVGGTPTGELFFGEGSRLTVL.

This chain links TRBV5-1 with TRBJ2-7; 7 positions agree with TRBD2. J lost 5 bases, V lost 2 bases, and 10 bases had no gene match. The germline V gene encodes CDR1 SGHRS and CDR2 YFSETQ. CDR3 length: 15 residues. The CDR3 is CASSFLTGGGDEQYF. DNA for the CDR3: TGCGCCAGCAGCTTCCTAACGGGAGGTGGGGACGAGCAGTACTTC.

This rearrangement joins TRBV9 to TRBJ2-2; maybe TRBD2 (5 bases). The CDR3 length is 15 residues. Germline values: CDR1 SGDLS, CDR2 YYNGEE. V lost 0 bases and J 3 bases, leaving 9 bases between the germline ends. The CDR3 protein is CASSVGGYDTGELFF. In DNA, the CDR3 is TGTGCCAGCAGCGTAGGCGGGTACGACACCGGGGAGCTGTTTTTT.

The CDR3 is CASSVRQANTGELFF. The CDR3 DNA is TGTGCCAGCAGTGTTCGACAGGCGAACACCGGGGAGCTGTTTTTT. V and J are TRBV6-4 and TRBJ2-2; perhaps TRBD1 as D (6 bases). This CDR3 comprises 15 residues. V lost 4 bases, J lost 0 bases, and 9 bases lay in between. Looked up from germline, CDR1 is MRHNA and CDR2 is SNTAGT.

This rearrangement joins TRBV5-1 to TRBJ1-1, with 9 bases fitting TRBD1. The CDR3 length is 16 residues. Trimming took 1 base from V and 2 from J; bases not matched to a gene: 6. Germline values: CDR1 SGHRS, CDR2 YFSETQ. CDR3 residues: CASSLSRQGDNTEAFF. The CDR3 nucleotides read TGCGCCAGCAGCTTGTCCCGACAGGGGGACAACACTGAAGCTTTCTTT.

The chain carries TRBV5-6 and TRBJ2-1; 7 bases map to TRBD2. The V and J ends lost 3 bases and 2 bases, in that order; junction bases with no gene match: 5. CDR3 length: 15 residues. Germline V gives CDR1 SGHDT, CDR2 YYEEEE. The CDR3 sequence: CASSSPGLPYNEQFF. The CDR3 DNA reads TGTGCCAGCAGCTCCCCGGGACTACCCTACAATGAGCAGTTCTTC.

The chain carries TRBV5-1 and TRBJ2-3; 9 bases are a match to TRBD1. The germline CDR1 and CDR2 sequences are SGHRS and YFSETQ. V trimming: 1 base; J trimming: 4 bases; junction bases outside the gene matches: 10. The CDR3 contains 17 residues. This CDR3 reads CASSLSVDRGAADTQYF. The CDR3, as DNA: TGCGCCAGCAGCTTGTCCGTCGACAGGGGGGCGGCAGATACGCAGTATTTT.

A single count supports this clone. The chain joins TRBV6-6 to TRBJ2-3, with 7 positions matching TRBD2. The CDR3 spans 15 residues. V was pared by 2 bases and J by 6 bases, with 8 bases of the junction left unmatched. Germline V CDR1 and CDR2: MNHNY, SVGAGI (reference sequence). This CDR3 reads CASSYRAGVGDTQYF. CDR3 coding DNA: TGTGCCAGCAGTTACCGGGCGGGGGTTGGGGATACGCAGTATTTT.

The chain couples TRBV7-6 to TRBJ1-2; TRBD1 matches 7 bases. CDR1 and CDR2 from the germline V gene are SGHVS and FNYEAQ. With V trimmed by 1 base and J by 7 bases, 12 bases remained unmatched. The CDR3 has 16 amino acids. CDR3 loop: CASSLGGSTGIGGYTF. The CDR3 DNA reads as TGTGCCAGCAGCTTAGGGGGGTCGACAGGGATCGGTGGCTACACCTTC.

The chain uses TRBV5-1 and TRBJ2-2; D is possibly TRBD2 (6 bases). The germline CDR1 and CDR2 sequences are SGHRS and YFSETQ. V was shortened by 3 bases and J by 1 base, with 16 bases between the two germline ends. The CDR3 extends over 17 amino acids. CDR3 sequence reads: CASSSIVLGGNTGELFF. The CDR3 nucleotides read TGCGCCAGCAGCTCAATTGTTCTCGGGGGGAACACCGGGGAGCTGTTTTTT.

This clone was counted only a few times. The chain carries TRBV20-1 and TRBJ1-2; D unresolved. Germline V lookup: CDR1 DFQATT, CDR2 SNEGSKA (reference sequence). V was trimmed by 5 bases and J by 8 bases, leaving 12 bases between them. The CDR3 has 11 amino acids. For the CDR3, the DNA is TGCAGTGCTGGCCCTCGTAGCGGCTACACCTTC. Translation gives CSAGPRSGYTF.

This clone showed up just a few times. The rearrangement joins TRBV2 to TRBJ2-7; perhaps TRBD1 as D (6 bases). Trimming shortened V by 6 bases and J by 2 bases, and 17 bases separated the two germline ends. From germline, CDR1 is SNHLY and CDR2 FYNNEI. This CDR3 region has 15 residues. In DNA, the CDR3 is TGTGCCAGCAGCCAAGAGGCAGGGGCCCCCTACGAGCAGTACTTC. It codes for CASSQEAGAPYEQYF.